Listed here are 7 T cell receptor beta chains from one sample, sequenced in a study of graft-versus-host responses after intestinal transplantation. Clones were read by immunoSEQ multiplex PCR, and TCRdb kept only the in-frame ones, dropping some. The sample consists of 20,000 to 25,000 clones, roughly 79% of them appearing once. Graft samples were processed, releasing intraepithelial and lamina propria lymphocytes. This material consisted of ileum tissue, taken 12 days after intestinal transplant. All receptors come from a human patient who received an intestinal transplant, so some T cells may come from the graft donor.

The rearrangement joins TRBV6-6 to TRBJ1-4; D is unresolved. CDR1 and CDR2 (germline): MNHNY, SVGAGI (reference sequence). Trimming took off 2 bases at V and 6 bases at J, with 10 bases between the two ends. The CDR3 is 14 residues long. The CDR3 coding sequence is TGTGCCAGCAGTTACCCCCCGCAGGATGAAAAACTGTTTTTT. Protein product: CASSYPPQDEKLFF.

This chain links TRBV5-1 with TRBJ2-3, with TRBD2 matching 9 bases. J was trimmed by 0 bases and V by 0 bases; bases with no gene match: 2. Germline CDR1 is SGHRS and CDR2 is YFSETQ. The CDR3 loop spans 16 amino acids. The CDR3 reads CASSLERGASTDTQYF. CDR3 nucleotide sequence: TGCGCCAGCAGCTTGGAGCGGGGGGCTAGCACAGATACGCAGTATTTT.

As DNA, the CDR3 is TGCGCCAGCAGCTTGGATGGGGCCCACACTGAAGCTTTCTTT. Its translation: CASSLDGAHTEAFF. J is TRBJ1-1 and V is TRBV5-1; the D gene is possibly TRBD1 (5 bases). The CDR3 contains 14 residues. V was shortened by 0 bases and J by 3 bases, with 9 bases between the two germline ends. Germline lookup yields CDR1 SGHRS and CDR2 YFSETQ.

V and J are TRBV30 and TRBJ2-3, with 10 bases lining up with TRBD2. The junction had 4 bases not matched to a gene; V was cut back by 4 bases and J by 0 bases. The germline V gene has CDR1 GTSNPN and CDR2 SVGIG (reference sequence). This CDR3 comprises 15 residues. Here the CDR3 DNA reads TGTGCCTGGACTAGCGGGGGCCCTAGCACAGATACGCAGTATTTT. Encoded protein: CAWTSGGPSTDTQYF.

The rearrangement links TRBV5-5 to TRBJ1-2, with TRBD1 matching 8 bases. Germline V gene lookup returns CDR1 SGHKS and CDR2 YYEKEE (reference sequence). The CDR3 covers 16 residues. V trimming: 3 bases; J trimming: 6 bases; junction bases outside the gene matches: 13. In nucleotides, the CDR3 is TGTGCCAGCAGCTCGATACCGACAGGGGCCGGAGATGGCTACACCTTC. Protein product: CASSSIPTGAGDGYTF.

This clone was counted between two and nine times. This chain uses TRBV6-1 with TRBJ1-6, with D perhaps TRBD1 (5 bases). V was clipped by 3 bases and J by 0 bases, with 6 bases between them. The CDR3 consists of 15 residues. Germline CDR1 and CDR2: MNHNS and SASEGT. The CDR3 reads CASSDTGSYNSPLHF. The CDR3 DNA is TGTGCCAGCAGTGATACAGGCTCCTATAATTCACCCCTCCACTTT.

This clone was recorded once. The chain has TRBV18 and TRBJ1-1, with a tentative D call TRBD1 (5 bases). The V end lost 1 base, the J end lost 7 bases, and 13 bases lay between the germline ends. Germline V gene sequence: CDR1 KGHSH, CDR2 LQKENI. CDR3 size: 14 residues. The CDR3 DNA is TGTGCCAGCTCACCACGGGAGGGCGGGGGTGAAGCTTTCTTT. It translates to CASSPREGGGEAFF.